Listed below are T cell receptor beta chains from one sample, sequenced in a study of blood T cell repertoires in COVID-19. Sequencing was performed with immunoSEQ multiplex PCR; in TCRdb, only in-frame clones are kept and a portion is missing. The sample holds about 260,000 clones, around 87% seen once. The material sequenced was peripheral blood. The receptors come from a woman aged 40 to 50 who had recovered from COVID-19. Both conserved end residues are part of each CDR3. D genes are given only for firm matches. Some rows have no size entry. The others give once, few or many, or a class for an expanded clone.

clone_size j_call v_call d_call cdr3_aa cdr3_nt
few TRBJ1-1 TRBV27 NA CASSRADRNTEAFF TGTGCCAGCAGTCGAGCCGACAGGAACACTGAAGCTTTCTTT
many TRBJ1-1 TRBV29-1 NA CSVETRDTNTEAFF TGCAGCGTTGAAACCCGGGACACGAACACTGAAGCTTTCTTT
NA TRBJ2-2 TRBV6-6 NA CASSYRGRSGELFF TGTGCCAGCAGTTACAGGGGCCGGTCCGGGGAGCTGTTTTTT
NA TRBJ2-5 TRBV7-9 NA CASSPRASPQETQYF TGTGCCAGCAGCCCCAGGGCCAGCCCGCAAGAGACCCAGTACTTC
NA TRBJ1-2 TRBV9 TRBD1 CASSVGRQGANYGYTF TGTGCCAGCAGCGTAGGGAGACAGGGGGCTAACTATGGCTACACCTTC
NA TRBJ1-5 TRBV19 TRBD1 CACSQGVDQPQHF TGTGCCTGCTCACAGGGGGTGGATCAGCCCCAGCATTTT
NA TRBJ2-7 TRBV6-2/TRBV6-3 NA CASSFQGAYEQYF TGTGCCAGCAGTTTCCAGGGCGCCTACGAGCAGTACTTC
NA TRBJ1-3 TRBV19 NA CASSRDTSSGNTIYF TGTGCCAGTAGTAGGGACACCAGCTCTGGAAACACCATATATTTT
NA TRBJ1-2 TRBV6-2/TRBV6-3 NA CASSYSNIYGYTF TGTGCCAGCAGTTACTCGAACATCTATGGCTACACCTTC
once TRBJ1-2 TRBV27 NA CASRSPRRGYTF TGTGCCAGCAGATCCCCTCGGCGGGGCTACACCTTC
NA TRBJ2-7 TRBV5-6 NA CASSPRGTAPYEQYF TGTGCCAGCAGCCCCCGGGGGACAGCCCCCTACGAGCAGTACTTC
NA TRBJ1-1 TRBV7-6 TRBD1 CASSLAGQGVREAFF TGTGCCAGCAGCTTAGCCGGACAGGGGGTGAGGGAAGCTTTCTTT
NA TRBJ1-4 TRBV5-4 NA CASSFRAGDALFF TGTGCCAGCAGCTTCCGGGCAGGGGATGCACTGTTTTTT
NA TRBJ1-1 TRBV6-5 TRBD1 CASRDRPLNTEAFF TGTGCCAGCAGGGACAGGCCTTTGAACACTGAAGCTTTCTTT
NA TRBJ1-5 TRBV7-2 NA CASSEGAHSNQPQHF TGTGCCAGCAGCGAAGGGGCACATAGCAATCAGCCCCAGCATTTT
NA TRBJ1-6 TRBV5-1 TRBD1 CASSLVDRGSPLHF TGCGCCAGCAGCTTGGTTGACAGGGGATCACCCCTCCACTTT
NA TRBJ1-2 TRBV6-1 TRBD1 CASSEPGQSNYGYTF TGTGCCAGCAGTGAGCCGGGACAGTCTAACTATGGCTACACCTTC
NA TRBJ2-5 TRBV6-5 TRBD1 CASSPRDREETQYF TGTGCCAGCAGTCCCCGGGACAGGGAAGAGACCCAGTACTTC
once TRBJ2-7 TRBV9 NA CASSPPGQAYEQYF TGTGCCAGCAGCCCCCCCGGACAAGCCTACGAGCAGTACTTC
NA TRBJ2-3 TRBV7-9 NA CASSLRGATDTQYF TGTGCCAGCAGCTTACGGGGGGCGACAGATACGCAGTATTTT
NA TRBJ1-6 TRBV28 NA CASSFFGRGSYNSPLHF TGTGCCAGCAGTTTTTTTGGTAGGGGTTCCTATAATTCACCCCTCCACTTT
NA TRBJ2-7 TRBV19 TRBD1 CASSRTGYSYEQYF TGTGCCAGTAGTCGGACAGGCTACTCCTACGAGCAGTACTTC
NA TRBJ1-2 TRBV2 NA CASGEWSGSVGYTF TGTGCCAGCGGTGAATGGTCAGGGTCGGTTGGCTACACCTTC
NA TRBJ2-4 TRBV5-6 TRBD1 CASSLPGGLENIQYF TGTGCCAGCAGCTTGCCAGGGGGCCTCGAAAACATTCAGTACTTC
NA TRBJ2-7 TRBV7-6 TRBD1 CASSSHPGQGSNEQYF TGTGCCAGCAGCTCCCACCCGGGACAGGGGTCGAACGAGCAGTACTTC
NA TRBJ2-3 TRBV12-3/TRBV12-4 NA CASSLNSGDTQYF TGTGCCAGCAGTTTAAATTCCGGGGATACGCAGTATTTT